A single sample is the source of the 8 T cell receptor beta chains below, sequenced in a study of shared clonotypes between healthy human individuals. Cells designated naive CD8 were CD45RO-negative and were positively selected for CCR7, with terminally differentiated effector memory CD45RA+ cells excluded. TCRdb's copy holds only in-frame clones and misses some; the assay was immunoSEQ multiplex PCR. Counted here are hundreds of thousands of clones, 95% to 96% occurring once; the ten biggest clones make up less than 0.13%. Source material: naive CD8+ T cells sorted from blood. All receptors come from a woman aged 30 to 39 in good health.

The chain joins TRBV14 to TRBJ2-5, with a possible D match to TRBD1 (6 bases). The CDR3 is 15 amino acids. Germline-derived CDR1 and CDR2 are SGHDN and FVKESK. V gave up 7 bases and J gave up 0 bases, with 15 bases separating them. The chain's CDR3 is CASNDQRDNQETQYF. The DNA for the CDR3 is TGTGCCAGCAACGACCAAAGGGACAACCAAGAGACCCAGTACTTC.

On this clone itself: The sample has other DNA sequences that encode this CDR3 too. As DNA, the CDR3 is TGTGCCAGTAGTATAAAGGGTAATCAGCCCCAGCATTTT. It codes for CASSIKGNQPQHF. The chain is built from TRBV19 and TRBJ1-5; D gene unclear. Trimming took off 2 bases at V and 4 bases at J, with 6 bases between the two ends. The CDR3 is made up of 13 amino acids. Germline CDR1 LNHDA, CDR2 SQIVND (reference sequence).

The rearrangement uses TRBV27 and TRBJ2-3; 10 bases are a match to TRBD2. Per the germline V gene, CDR1 is MNHEY and CDR2 is SMNVEV (reference sequence). V was pared by 3 bases and J by 5 bases, with 8 bases of the junction left unmatched. The CDR3 loop spans 16 amino acids. CDR3 coding DNA: TGTGCCAGCAGTTTTAAGCGGGAGGGCCTCCAAGATACGCAGTATTTT. Translation: CASSFKREGLQDTQYF.

This sequence joins TRBV7-8 and TRBJ2-1, with TRBD2 identical over 9 bases. Trimming cost V 5 bases and J 6 bases; bases outside gene matches: 8. The germline V gene encodes CDR1 SGHVS and CDR2 FQNEAQ. The CDR3 is made up of 15 amino acids. CDR3 region: CASSAPGLARNEQFF. In DNA form, the CDR3 reads TGTGCCAGCAGCGCCCCGGGACTAGCCCGCAATGAGCAGTTCTTC.

The J gene is TRBJ1-3, the V gene TRBV6-5; no clear D. V was trimmed by 0 bases and J by 4 bases, leaving 13 bases between them. The CDR3 has 16 amino acids. Germline values: CDR1 MNHEY, CDR2 SVGAGI. The CDR3 here is CASSYSRAEGGNTIYF. CDR3 bases: TGTGCCAGCAGTTACTCGCGGGCAGAAGGGGGAAACACCATATATTTT.

This chain uses TRBV4-2 with TRBJ1-1, with no clear D. This CDR3 has 15 amino acids. With 0 bases removed from V and 4 bases from J, the gap between germline ends came to 12 bases. Germline V gene sequence: CDR1 LGHNA, CDR2 YNFKEQ. Here the CDR3 DNA reads TGTGCCAGCAGCCAAGACGCTCAAGGGTTCACTGAAGCTTTCTTT. Protein: CASSQDAQGFTEAFF.

The V and J genes are TRBV2 and TRBJ2-1, with 7 bases fitting TRBD2. The CDR3 covers 13 residues. Germline CDR1 SNHLY, CDR2 FYNNEI. V lost 3 bases and J lost 13; bases outside the gene matches: 9. CDR3 protein: CASSDSSGGGQFF. The CDR3 region has the DNA TGTGCCAGCAGTGATTCGTCGGGCGGGGGACAGTTCTTC.

This sequence joins TRBV19 and TRBJ2-2; unclear D gene. Germline V gives CDR1 LNHDA, CDR2 SQIVND (reference sequence). V was pared by 1 base and J by 6 bases, with 12 bases between. This CDR3 is built from 15 residues. The CDR3 here is CASSIALGLAGELFF. The CDR3 coding sequence is TGTGCCAGTAGTATAGCCCTAGGATTGGCCGGGGAGCTGTTTTTT.